This T cell receptor (beta chain) came from a study of regulatory T cells in long-lasting Graves disease. Study-level results: Persistent Graves' patients had lower TCR diversity than newly diagnosed ones. Analyses excluded thyroid tissue, covering peripheral blood alone.

Time point meaning: newly diagnosed GD, antithyroid drugs for less than 3 months. Construction of the TCR library relied on RNA isolated from PBMCs. This clonotype was recorded at least ten times. Its specificity is unknown. The CDR3 spans 14 residues. The V gene end was trimmed by 3 bases and the J gene end by 7 bases; junction bases not matched to a gene: 5. Building the TCR beta libraries relied on iRepertoire HTBI primers, and CDR3 regions underwent Arm-PCR. TCRdb redid the calling of the multiplex PCR reads with MiXCR, one entry per CDR3 protein. The top ten clones hold around 10% of a sample with about 450,000 distinct CDR3 sequences, about 17% of them seen once. The sample was also linked to a second study, of T cells in Graves' hyperthyroidism and ophthalmopathy.

This clonotype originated in a woman aged 25-40 years with Graves disease. Sequences were derived from peripheral blood mononuclear cells (PBMCs), sampled at new diagnosis, from a patient treated with antithyroid drugs. This rearrangement joins TRBV12-3 or TRBV12-4 to TRBJ2-2, with 7 bases matching TRBD2. The CDR3 DNA sequence: TGTGCCAGCAGTTTCGGGGGGTCCGGCGGGGAGCTGTTTTTT. It encodes CASSFGGSGGELFF.